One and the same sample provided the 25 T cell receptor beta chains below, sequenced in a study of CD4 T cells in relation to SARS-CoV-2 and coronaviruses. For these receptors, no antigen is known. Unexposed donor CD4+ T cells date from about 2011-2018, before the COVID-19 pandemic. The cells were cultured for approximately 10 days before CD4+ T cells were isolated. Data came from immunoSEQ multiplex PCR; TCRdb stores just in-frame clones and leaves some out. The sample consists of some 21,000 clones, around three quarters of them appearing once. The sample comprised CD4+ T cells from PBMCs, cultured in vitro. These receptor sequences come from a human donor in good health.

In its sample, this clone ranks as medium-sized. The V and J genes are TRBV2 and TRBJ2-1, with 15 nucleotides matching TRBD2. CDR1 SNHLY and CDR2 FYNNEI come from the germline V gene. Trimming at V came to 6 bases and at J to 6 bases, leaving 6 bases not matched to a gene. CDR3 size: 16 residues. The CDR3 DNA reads TGTGCCAGCAGATCAGGACTAGCGGGAGGGCTCAATGAGCAGTTCTTC. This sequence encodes CASRSGLAGGLNEQFF.

CDR3 nucleotide sequence: TGTGCCACCAGTGGGGGGGAAGAGCAGTACTTC. Amino acids: CATSGGEEQYF. The chain combines TRBV24-1 with TRBJ2-7, with D tentatively TRBD2 (6 bases). V dropped 5 bases and J dropped 7 bases, with 8 bases sitting between them. CDR3 size: 11 residues. Germline V lookup: CDR1 KGHDR, CDR2 SFDVKD.

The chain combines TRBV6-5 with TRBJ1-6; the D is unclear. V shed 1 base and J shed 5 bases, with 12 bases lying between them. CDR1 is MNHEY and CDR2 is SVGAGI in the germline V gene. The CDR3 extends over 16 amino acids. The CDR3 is CASSYLVTSDNSPLHF. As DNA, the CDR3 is TGTGCCAGCAGTTACTTAGTCACGTCAGATAATTCACCCCTCCACTTT.

In DNA form, the CDR3 reads TGTGCCTGGAGTGAACAGGGGGACACTGAAGCTTTCTTT. Protein sequence: CAWSEQGDTEAFF. V is TRBV30 and J is TRBJ1-1; 8 bases map to TRBD1. The V and J ends lost 1 base and 3 bases, in that order; junction bases with no gene match: 1. The CDR3 runs to 13 residues. The germline V gene encodes CDR1 GTSNPN and CDR2 SVGIG (reference sequence).

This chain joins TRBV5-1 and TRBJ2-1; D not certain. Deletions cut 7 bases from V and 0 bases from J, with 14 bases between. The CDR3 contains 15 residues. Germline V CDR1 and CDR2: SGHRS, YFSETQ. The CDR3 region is CASAPTRYSYNEQFF. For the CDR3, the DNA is TGCGCCAGCGCTCCTACGAGGTACTCCTACAATGAGCAGTTCTTC.

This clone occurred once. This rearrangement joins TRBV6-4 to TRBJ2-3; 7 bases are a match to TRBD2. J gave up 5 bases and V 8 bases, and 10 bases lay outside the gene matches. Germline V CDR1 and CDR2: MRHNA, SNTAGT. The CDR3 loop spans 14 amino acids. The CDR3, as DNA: TGTGCCAGCGCCCCGGCGGGGGAGGGAGATACGCAGTATTTT. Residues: CASAPAGEGDTQYF.

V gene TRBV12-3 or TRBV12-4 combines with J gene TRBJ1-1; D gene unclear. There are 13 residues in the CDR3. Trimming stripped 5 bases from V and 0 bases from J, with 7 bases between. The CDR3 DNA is TGTGCCAGCAGTGGTCGCCTGAACACTGAAGCTTTCTTT. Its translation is CASSGRLNTEAFF.

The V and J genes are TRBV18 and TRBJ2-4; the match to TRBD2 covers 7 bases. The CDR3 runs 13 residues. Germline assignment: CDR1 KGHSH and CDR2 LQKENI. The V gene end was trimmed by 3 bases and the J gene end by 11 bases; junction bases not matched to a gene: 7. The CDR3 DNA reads TGTGCCAGCTCACCCCTGGGGGGGGAGGTTCAGTACTTC. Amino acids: CASSPLGGEVQYF.

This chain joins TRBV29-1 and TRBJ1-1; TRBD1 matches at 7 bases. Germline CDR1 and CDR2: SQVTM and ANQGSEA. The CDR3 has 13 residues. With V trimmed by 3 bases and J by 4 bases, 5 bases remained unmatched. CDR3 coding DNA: TGCAGCGTTGAGGGTCAGGGGGGCACTGAAGCTTTCTTT. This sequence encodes CSVEGQGGTEAFF.

CDR3 residues: CASSADGQGNQPQHF. The CDR3 coding sequence is TGTGCCAGCAGTGCGGACGGACAGGGAAATCAGCCCCAGCATTTT. This chain uses TRBV6-4 with TRBJ1-5; TRBD1 aligns across 8 bases. CDR1 MRHNA and CDR2 SNTAGT come from the germline V gene. The CDR3 contains 15 residues. J was trimmed by 4 bases and V by 4 bases; bases with no gene match: 6.

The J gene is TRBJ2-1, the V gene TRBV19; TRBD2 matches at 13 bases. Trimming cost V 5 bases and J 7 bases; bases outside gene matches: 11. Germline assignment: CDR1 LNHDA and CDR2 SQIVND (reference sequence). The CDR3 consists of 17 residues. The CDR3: CASSPQPGLAGNNEQFF. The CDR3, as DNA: TGTGCCAGTAGTCCACAACCGGGACTAGCGGGAAATAATGAGCAGTTCTTC.

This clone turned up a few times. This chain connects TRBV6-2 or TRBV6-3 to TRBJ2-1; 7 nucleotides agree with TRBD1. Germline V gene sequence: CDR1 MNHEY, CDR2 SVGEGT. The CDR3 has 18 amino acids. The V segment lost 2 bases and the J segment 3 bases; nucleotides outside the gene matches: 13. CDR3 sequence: CASSYVSDRPGFYNEQFF. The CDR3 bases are TGTGCCAGCAGTTACGTTTCGGACAGGCCGGGCTTCTACAATGAGCAGTTCTTC.

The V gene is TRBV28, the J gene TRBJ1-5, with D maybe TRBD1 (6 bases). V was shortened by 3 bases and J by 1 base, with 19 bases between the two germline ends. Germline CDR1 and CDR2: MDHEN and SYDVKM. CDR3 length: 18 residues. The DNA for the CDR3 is TGTGCCAGCAGTTTCCGGCTGGTTTTCGGGGGCAGCAATCAGCCCCAGCATTTT. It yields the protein CASSFRLVFGGSNQPQHF.

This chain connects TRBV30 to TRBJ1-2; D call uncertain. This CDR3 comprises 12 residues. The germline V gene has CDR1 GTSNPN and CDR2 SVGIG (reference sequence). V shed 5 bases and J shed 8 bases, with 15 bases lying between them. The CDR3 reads CAWLMDASGYTF. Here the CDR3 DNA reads TGTGCCTGGTTGATGGACGCCTCCGGCTACACCTTC.

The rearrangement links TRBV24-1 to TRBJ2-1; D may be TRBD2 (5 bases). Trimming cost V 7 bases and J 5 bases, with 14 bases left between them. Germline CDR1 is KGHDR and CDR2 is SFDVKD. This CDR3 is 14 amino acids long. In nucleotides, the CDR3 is TGTGCCACCAGACCTACTCGAGGGCACAATGAGCAGTTCTTC. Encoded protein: CATRPTRGHNEQFF.

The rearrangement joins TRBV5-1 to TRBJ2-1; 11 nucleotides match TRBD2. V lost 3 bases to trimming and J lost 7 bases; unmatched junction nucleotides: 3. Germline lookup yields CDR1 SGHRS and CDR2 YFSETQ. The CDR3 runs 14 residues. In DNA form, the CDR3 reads TGCGCCAGCAGCTCCGGGACTAGCGGTAATGAGCAGTTCTTC. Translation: CASSSGTSGNEQFF.

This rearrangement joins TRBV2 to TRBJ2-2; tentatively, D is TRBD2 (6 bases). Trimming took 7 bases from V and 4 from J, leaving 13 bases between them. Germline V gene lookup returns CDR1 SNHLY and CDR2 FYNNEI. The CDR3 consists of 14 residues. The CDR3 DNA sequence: TGTGCCAGCAAAAGTCCCGGGGGCACCGGGGAGCTGTTTTTT. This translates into CASKSPGGTGELFF.

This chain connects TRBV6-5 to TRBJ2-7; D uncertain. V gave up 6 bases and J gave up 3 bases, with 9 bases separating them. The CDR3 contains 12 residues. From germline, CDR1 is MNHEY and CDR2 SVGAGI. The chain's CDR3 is CASSLTDYEQYF. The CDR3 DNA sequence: TGTGCCAGCAGCCTCACAGACTACGAGCAGTACTTC.

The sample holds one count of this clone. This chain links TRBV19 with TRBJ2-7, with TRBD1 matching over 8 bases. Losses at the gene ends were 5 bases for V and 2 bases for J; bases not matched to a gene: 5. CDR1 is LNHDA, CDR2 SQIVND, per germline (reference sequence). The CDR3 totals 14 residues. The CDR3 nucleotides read TGTGCCAGTAGTCAGGACAGGGCCACCTACGAGCAGTACTTC. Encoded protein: CASSQDRATYEQYF.

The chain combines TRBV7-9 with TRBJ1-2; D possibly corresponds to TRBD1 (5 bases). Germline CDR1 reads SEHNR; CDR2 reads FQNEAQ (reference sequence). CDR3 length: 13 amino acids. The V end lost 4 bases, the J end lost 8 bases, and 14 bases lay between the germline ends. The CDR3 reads CASSSPRDEGYTF. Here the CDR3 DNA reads TGTGCCAGCAGCTCTCCCCGGGACGAGGGCTACACCTTC.

In DNA form, the CDR3 reads TGTGCCAGCAGCCACCCGGGACTATCCTACAATGAGCAGTTCTTC. Its translation is CASSHPGLSYNEQFF. This rearrangement joins TRBV7-3 to TRBJ2-1, with 7 bases aligning to TRBD2. The length of the CDR3 is 15 residues. Germline-derived CDR1 and CDR2 are SGHTA and FQGTGA. V lost 5 bases, J lost 1 base, and 5 bases stayed unmatched.

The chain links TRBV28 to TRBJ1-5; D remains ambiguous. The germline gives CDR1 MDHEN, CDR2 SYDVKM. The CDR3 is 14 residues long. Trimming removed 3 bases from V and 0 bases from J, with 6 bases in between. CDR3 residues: CASSFLGSNQPQHF. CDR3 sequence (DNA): TGTGCCAGCAGTTTCTTGGGTAGCAATCAGCCCCAGCATTTT.

The CDR3 here is CAWIPGGNTEAFF. The CDR3 bases are TGTGCCTGGATTCCAGGGGGGAACACTGAAGCTTTCTTT. This chain uses TRBV30 with TRBJ1-1; the match to TRBD1 covers 7 bases. This CDR3 spans 13 amino acids. Germline values: CDR1 GTSNPN, CDR2 SVGIG (reference sequence). The trim removed 4 bases at V and 1 base at J, leaving 3 bases unmatched.

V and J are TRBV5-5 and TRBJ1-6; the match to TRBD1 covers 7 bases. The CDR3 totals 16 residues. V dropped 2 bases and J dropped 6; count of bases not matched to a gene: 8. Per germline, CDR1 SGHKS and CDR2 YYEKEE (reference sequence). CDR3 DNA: TGTGCCAGCAGCTTAAGACCGGGACAGACTAATTCACCCCTCCACTTT. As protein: CASSLRPGQTNSPLHF.

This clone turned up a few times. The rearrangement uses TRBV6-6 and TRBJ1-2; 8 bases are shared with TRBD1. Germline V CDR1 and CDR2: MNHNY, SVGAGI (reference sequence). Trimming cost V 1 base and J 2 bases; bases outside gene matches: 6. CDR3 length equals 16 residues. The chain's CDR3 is CASSYFRQGLNYGYTF. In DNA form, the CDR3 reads TGTGCCAGCAGTTACTTTCGACAGGGGCTCAACTATGGCTACACCTTC.